These 4 T cell receptor beta chains share one sample of origin, sequenced in a study of cytomegalovirus exposure and HLA in healthy donors. Vbeta (60) and Jbeta (13) primers were used in the PCR. Method: immunoSEQ multiplex PCR; TCRdb's copy keeps in-frame clones and lacks some. The data hold fewer than 200,000 clones, with more than 80% observed a single time. The material sequenced was PBMCs. The origin of the receptors is a woman aged 18-35 years in good health and CMV-seronegative.

The chain links TRBV18 to TRBJ1-1; 8 nucleotides align to TRBD1. Trimming removed 4 bases from V and 1 base from J; junction bases left unmatched: 17. Germline V lookup: CDR1 KGHSH, CDR2 LQKENI. This CDR3 has 19 residues. The DNA for the CDR3 is TGTGCCAGCTCACTTTTCCATTCCGGGACAGGCTATGCGAACACTGAAGCTTTCTTT. This translates into CASSLFHSGTGYANTEAFF.

The chain is built from TRBV28 and TRBJ2-5, with 11 bases fitting TRBD2. Germline CDR1 and CDR2: MDHEN and SYDVKM. This CDR3 is 16 amino acids long. The V and J ends lost 5 bases and 0 bases, in that order; junction bases with no gene match: 5. The CDR3 region is CASSGSGLADQETQYF. In DNA form, the CDR3 reads TGTGCCAGCAGTGGCTCGGGACTAGCGGACCAAGAGACCCAGTACTTC.

This clone was found a few times. The chain has TRBV7-9 and TRBJ1-3; 9 bases are shared with TRBD1. V lost 5 bases and J lost 5; bases outside the gene matches: 7. CDR3 length equals 15 residues. Germline V gene data show CDR1 as SEHNR and CDR2 as FQNEAQ (reference sequence). The CDR3 DNA follows: TGTGCCAGCAGCCCAGAAGGACAGGGGAGAAACACCATATATTTT. This codes for CASSPEGQGRNTIYF.

The chain carries TRBV19 and TRBJ1-4, with D tentatively TRBD1 (6 bases). Germline CDR1 is LNHDA and CDR2 is SQIVND (reference sequence). The CDR3 has 15 amino acids. The V end was cut by 4 bases, the J end by 5 bases, with 14 bases between. CDR3 DNA sequence: TGTGCCAGTAGTAGCGAACAGGGCGGGAATGAAAAACTGTTTTTT. Protein product: CASSSEQGGNEKLFF.